This T cell receptor beta chain was recorded in a study of T cells in localized non-small cell lung cancer. Study observations and caveats: Uninvolved neighboring lung showed the greatest T cell clonality, exceeding tumor.

Germline-derived CDR1 and CDR2 are SGHRS and YFSETQ. Trimming removed 5 bases from V and 0 bases from J, with 16 bases in between. This CDR3 spans 16 amino acids. Generated by immunoSEQ multiplex PCR, the TCRdb table keeps only in-frame clones and is missing some. The data contain approximately 41,000 clones, approximately 86% of them singletons. Remarks on this clone: The antigen is undetermined.

The sequence derives from a woman between 18 and 55 years old with stage III lung adenocarcinoma. This material consisted of peripheral blood, taken before any cancer treatment. The chain employs TRBV5-1 and TRBJ2-3, with D unclear. In nucleotides, the CDR3 is TGCGCCAGCAGACCTCGTTGGAGACCCAGCACAGATACGCAGTATTTT. This encodes CASRPRWRPSTDTQYF.